One sample yielded the 4 T cell receptor beta chains listed below, sequenced in a study of blood T cells in healthy people across ages. Combining a sample-barcoded 5' primer with a J-beta primer mix, a second PCR ran for roughly 6 to 12 cycles. TCRdb re-called the 5' RACE reads through MiXCR, storing one row per CDR3 protein. The sample holds hundreds of thousands of distinct CDR3 sequences; 56% are singletons and the top ten take approximately 24%. The specimen sequenced was blood. The receptors stem from a man in his forties in good health.

The V call is TRBV5-5, the J call TRBJ2-4, with D unresolved. The DNA matches TRBJ2-7 better at its end, which makes the J call doubtful. CDR3 length: 15 amino acids. Germline assignment: CDR1 SGHKS and CDR2 YYEKEE (reference sequence). The DNA for the CDR3 is TGTGCCAGCAGCTTTTTTCACAGTGCGGTCTACGAGCAGTACTTC. The encoded protein is CASSFFHSAVYEQYF.

Only a few counts were recorded for this clonotype. V usage is TRBV6-5 and J usage is TRBJ1-1; D call uncertain. V lost 5 bases, J lost 0 bases, and 13 bases lay in between. The CDR3 totals 15 residues. Germline V gene lookup returns CDR1 MNHEY and CDR2 SVGAGI. The CDR3 loop reads CASSHPREMNTEAFF. For the CDR3, the DNA is TGTGCCAGCAGTCACCCGAGGGAGATGAACACTGAAGCTTTCTTT.

The rearrangement joins TRBV24-1 to TRBJ2-1; D gene ambiguous. Trimming stripped 5 bases from V and 5 bases from J, with 9 bases between. This CDR3 has 13 residues. The V gene's germline CDR1 is KGHDR and CDR2 SFDVKD. CDR3 coding DNA: TGTGCCACCAGTGGACCAGTAAACAATGAGCAGTTCTTC. This gives the protein CATSGPVNNEQFF.

The rearrangement joins TRBV20-1 to TRBJ2-7; 10 bases match TRBD2. CDR1 is DFQATT and CDR2 is SNEGSKA in the germline V gene (reference sequence). The J segment lost 2 bases and the V segment lost 4 bases, leaving 2 bases of the junction unmatched. The CDR3 runs to 13 residues. The CDR3 reads CSAKLAGTYEQYF. The DNA for the CDR3 is TGCAGTGCTAAACTAGCGGGGACCTACGAGCAGTACTTC.